These T cell receptor beta chains were read from a single sample in a study of T cell responses to AZD1222 COVID-19 vaccine. Data came from immunoSEQ multiplex PCR; TCRdb stores just in-frame clones and leaves some out. The data contain about 60,000 clones, around 85% of them singletons. The sample was peripheral blood, taken on day 0 of MenACWY control vaccination. The receptor set was obtained from an adult in good health. CDR3s include the opening cysteine and the closing phenylalanine or tryptophan. A D gene is named only where the DNA matches it firmly. Rows may omit the clone size; those that give it use once, few, many or a size class.

cdr3_aa: CASTAGKSYEQYF; cdr3_nt: TGTGCCAGCACAGCGGGAAAATCCTACGAGCAGTACTTC; d_call: TRBD2; v_call: TRBV27; j_call: TRBJ2-7; clone_size: once
cdr3_aa: CAWSANGLAPYEQYF; cdr3_nt: TGTGCCTGGAGCGCCAACGGACTAGCCCCCTACGAGCAGTACTTC; d_call: TRBD2; v_call: TRBV30; j_call: TRBJ2-7; clone_size: .
cdr3_aa: CASRRTGAEAFF; cdr3_nt: TGTGCCAGCAGACGGACAGGGGCTGAAGCTTTCTTT; d_call: TRBD1; v_call: TRBV3-1/TRBV3-2; j_call: TRBJ1-1; clone_size: few
cdr3_aa: CASSSGPTADTQYF; cdr3_nt: TGTGCCAGCAGCTCCGGGCCAACCGCCGATACGCAGTATTTT; d_call: .; v_call: TRBV7-2; j_call: TRBJ2-3; clone_size: .
cdr3_aa: CSVLGLADLGDTQYF; cdr3_nt: TGCAGCGTTCTCGGACTAGCGGACCTGGGGGATACGCAGTATTTT; d_call: TRBD2; v_call: TRBV29-1; j_call: TRBJ2-3; clone_size: .
cdr3_aa: CASSLGYQPTGELFF; cdr3_nt: TGTGCCAGCAGCTTGGGATATCAGCCGACCGGGGAGCTGTTTTTT; d_call: .; v_call: TRBV5-4; j_call: TRBJ2-2; clone_size: .
cdr3_aa: CASTEDSYGYTF; cdr3_nt: TGTGCCAGCACGGAGGACAGCTATGGCTACACCTTC; d_call: .; v_call: TRBV28; j_call: TRBJ1-2; clone_size: .
cdr3_aa: CSVEGTGRGYTF; cdr3_nt: TGCAGCGTTGAAGGGACAGGGAGAGGCTACACCTTC; d_call: TRBD1; v_call: TRBV29-1; j_call: TRBJ1-2; clone_size: .
cdr3_aa: CASSTDLVSYNEQFF; cdr3_nt: TGTGCCAGCAGCACGGACCTGGTCTCCTACAATGAGCAGTTCTTC; d_call: .; v_call: TRBV5-6; j_call: TRBJ2-1; clone_size: .
cdr3_aa: CASSHAREGQTQYF; cdr3_nt: TGCGCCAGCAGCCACGCCCGGGAGGGACAGACCCAGTACTTC; d_call: TRBD2; v_call: TRBV4-1; j_call: TRBJ2-5; clone_size: .
cdr3_aa: CATSDLLGGNEQFF; cdr3_nt: TGTGCCACCAGTGATTTGCTTGGGGGGAATGAGCAGTTCTTC; d_call: .; v_call: TRBV24-1; j_call: TRBJ2-1; clone_size: .
cdr3_aa: CASSLAAAGELFF; cdr3_nt: TGTGCCAGCTCACTTGCCGCAGCCGGGGAGCTGTTTTTT; d_call: .; v_call: TRBV18; j_call: TRBJ2-2; clone_size: .
cdr3_aa: CASSSVGRVDYEQYF; cdr3_nt: TGTGCCAGCAGTTCCGTAGGGCGGGTCGACTACGAGCAGTACTTC; d_call: .; v_call: TRBV6-5; j_call: TRBJ2-7; clone_size: once
cdr3_aa: CASSLRDSGASYNEQFF; cdr3_nt: TGTGCCAGCAGCCTTCGGGATAGCGGGGCCTCCTACAATGAGCAGTTCTTC; d_call: TRBD2; v_call: TRBV11-2; j_call: TRBJ2-1; clone_size: .
cdr3_aa: CASRRGGLGNSPLHF; cdr3_nt: TGTGCCAGCCGACGTGGCGGCCTTGGAAATTCACCCCTCCACTTT; d_call: .; v_call: TRBV28; j_call: TRBJ1-6; clone_size: .
cdr3_aa: CSVDGTRYNEQFF; cdr3_nt: TGCAGCGTTGATGGGACACGCTACAATGAGCAGTTCTTC; d_call: .; v_call: TRBV29-1; j_call: TRBJ2-1; clone_size: .
cdr3_aa: CAWGRGAGQGNTIYF; cdr3_nt: TGTGCCTGGGGCCGTGGGGCGGGACAGGGAAACACCATATATTTT; d_call: TRBD1; v_call: TRBV30; j_call: TRBJ1-3; clone_size: .
cdr3_aa: CATSRDIARNTGELFF; cdr3_nt: TGTGCCACCAGCAGAGATATAGCGAGGAACACCGGGGAGCTGTTTTTT; d_call: .; v_call: TRBV15; j_call: TRBJ2-2; clone_size: once
cdr3_aa: CASSGRDRGLSGNQPQHF; cdr3_nt: TGTGCCAGCAGCGGCCGGGACAGGGGGCTGAGTGGCAATCAGCCCCAGCATTTT; d_call: TRBD1; v_call: TRBV5-8; j_call: TRBJ1-5; clone_size: .
cdr3_aa: CASSLDRVGETQYF; cdr3_nt: TGTGCCAGCAGTTTAGACCGGGTCGGGGAGACCCAGTACTTC; d_call: .; v_call: TRBV28; j_call: TRBJ2-5; clone_size: .
cdr3_aa: CASSPTSGSTDTQYF; cdr3_nt: TGTGCCAGCAGCCCGACTAGCGGGAGCACAGATACGCAGTATTTT; d_call: TRBD2; v_call: TRBV3-1/TRBV3-2; j_call: TRBJ2-3; clone_size: .
cdr3_aa: CASSARTSGANVLTF; cdr3_nt: TGCGCCAGCAGCGCCCGGACCTCTGGGGCCAACGTCCTGACTTTC; d_call: .; v_call: TRBV5-1; j_call: TRBJ2-6; clone_size: few
cdr3_aa: CASSNPPGEQFF; cdr3_nt: TGTGCCAGCAGCAACCCCCCGGGTGAGCAGTTCTTC; d_call: .; v_call: TRBV7-9; j_call: TRBJ2-1; clone_size: .
cdr3_aa: CASSSPRGRVTGELFF; cdr3_nt: TGTGCCAGCAGCTCCCCACGCGGGAGAGTTACCGGGGAGCTGTTTTTT; d_call: TRBD2; v_call: TRBV7-2; j_call: TRBJ2-2; clone_size: .
cdr3_aa: CASSLTPGQDYGYTF; cdr3_nt: TGTGCCAGCAGCTTAACCCCGGGACAGGACTATGGCTACACCTTC; d_call: TRBD1; v_call: TRBV7-2; j_call: TRBJ1-2; clone_size: .
cdr3_aa: CASSYGQASPLHF; cdr3_nt: TGCGCCAGCAGCTACGGACAGGCTTCACCCCTCCACTTT; d_call: TRBD1; v_call: TRBV5-1; j_call: TRBJ1-6; clone_size: .
cdr3_aa: CASRSTGGSGELFF; cdr3_nt: TGTGCCAGCAGAAGCACAGGGGGCTCCGGGGAGCTGTTTTTT; d_call: TRBD1; v_call: TRBV6-4; j_call: TRBJ2-2; clone_size: .
cdr3_aa: CASSLDWRQETQYF; cdr3_nt: TGTGCCAGCAGCTTGGATTGGAGACAAGAGACCCAGTACTTC; d_call: .; v_call: TRBV7-6; j_call: TRBJ2-5; clone_size: .
cdr3_aa: CASRTGQGNSPLHF; cdr3_nt: TGTGCCAGCAGAACGGGACAGGGTAATTCACCCCTCCACTTT; d_call: TRBD1; v_call: TRBV6-5; j_call: TRBJ1-6; clone_size: once
cdr3_aa: CASSESALGEKLFF; cdr3_nt: TGTGCCAGCAGTGAATCCGCCTTAGGGGAAAAACTGTTTTTT; d_call: .; v_call: TRBV2; j_call: TRBJ1-4; clone_size: .
cdr3_aa: CASSQAASGRNEQFF; cdr3_nt: TGCGCCAGCAGCCAAGCGGCTAGCGGGCGGAATGAGCAGTTCTTC; d_call: TRBD2; v_call: TRBV4-1; j_call: TRBJ2-1; clone_size: .
cdr3_aa: CASSFEQRDAAFF; cdr3_nt: TGTGCCAGCAGCTTTGAACAGAGGGACGCGGCTTTCTTT; d_call: .; v_call: TRBV5-6; j_call: TRBJ1-1; clone_size: .
cdr3_aa: CASSPARVTAHEQYF; cdr3_nt: TGTGCCAGCAGTCCGGCTAGAGTGACAGCCCACGAGCAGTACTTC; d_call: .; v_call: TRBV7-8; j_call: TRBJ2-7; clone_size: few
cdr3_aa: CASSSPTLIYNEQFF; cdr3_nt: TGTGCCAGCAGCAGTCCTACATTAATTTACAATGAGCAGTTCTTC; d_call: .; v_call: TRBV5-4; j_call: TRBJ2-1; clone_size: few
cdr3_aa: CATSRDYGLAVNTGELFF; cdr3_nt: TGTGCCACCAGCAGAGATTACGGGCTAGCGGTTAACACCGGGGAGCTGTTTTTT; d_call: TRBD2; v_call: TRBV15; j_call: TRBJ2-2; clone_size: .
cdr3_aa: CAWSERGDEQYF; cdr3_nt: TGTGCCTGGAGCGAAAGGGGGGACGAGCAGTACTTC; d_call: .; v_call: TRBV30; j_call: TRBJ2-7; clone_size: few
cdr3_aa: CASSPPVPPGELFF; cdr3_nt: TGTGCCAGCAGCCCCCCAGTCCCCCCCGGGGAGCTGTTTTTT; d_call: .; v_call: TRBV5-4; j_call: TRBJ2-2; clone_size: .
cdr3_aa: CASSAKTSGRLADTQYF; cdr3_nt: TGTGCCAGCAGCGCAAAGACTAGCGGGAGGCTCGCAGATACGCAGTATTTT; d_call: TRBD2; v_call: TRBV7-9; j_call: TRBJ2-3; clone_size: .
cdr3_aa: CASSPGQGGYTEAFF; cdr3_nt: TGTGCCAGCAGCCCCGGACAGGGAGGGTACACTGAAGCTTTCTTT; d_call: TRBD1; v_call: TRBV3-1/TRBV3-2; j_call: TRBJ1-1; clone_size: .
cdr3_aa: CASSQDVGSGANVLTF; cdr3_nt: TGCGCCAGCAGCCAAGACGTCGGCTCTGGGGCCAACGTCCTGACTTTC; d_call: .; v_call: TRBV4-3; j_call: TRBJ2-6; clone_size: few
cdr3_aa: CSVEVGSNQPQHF; cdr3_nt: TGCAGCGTTGAAGTTGGCAGTAATCAGCCCCAGCATTTT; d_call: .; v_call: TRBV29-1; j_call: TRBJ1-5; clone_size: .
cdr3_aa: CSVGKGTSGSNEQFF; cdr3_nt: TGCAGCGTTGGAAAGGGGACTAGCGGGAGCAATGAGCAGTTCTTC; d_call: TRBD2; v_call: TRBV29-1; j_call: TRBJ2-1; clone_size: few
cdr3_aa: CAWDRFYNEQFF; cdr3_nt: TGTGCCTGGGACAGGTTCTACAATGAGCAGTTCTTC; d_call: .; v_call: TRBV30; j_call: TRBJ2-1; clone_size: .
cdr3_aa: CASRGDYGRGLNYGYTF; cdr3_nt: TGTGCCAGCAGAGGGGACTACGGCCGGGGGTTAAACTATGGCTACACCTTC; d_call: .; v_call: TRBV9; j_call: TRBJ1-2; clone_size: few
cdr3_aa: CAISSRDDYNEQFF; cdr3_nt: TGTGCCATCAGTTCCCGGGACGACTACAATGAGCAGTTCTTC; d_call: .; v_call: TRBV10-3; j_call: TRBJ2-1; clone_size: .
cdr3_aa: CASSDWVTEAFF; cdr3_nt: TGTGCCAGCAGTGACTGGGTCACTGAAGCTTTCTTT; d_call: .; v_call: TRBV2; j_call: TRBJ1-1; clone_size: few
cdr3_aa: CASSPLTSGMYNEQFF; cdr3_nt: TGTGCCAGCAGTCCCTTGACTAGCGGGATGTACAATGAGCAGTTCTTC; d_call: TRBD2; v_call: TRBV28; j_call: TRBJ2-1; clone_size: .
cdr3_aa: CASSLGPGGQSNQPQHF; cdr3_nt: TGTGCCAGCAGTTTAGGGCCAGGGGGGCAAAGCAATCAGCCCCAGCATTTT; d_call: TRBD1; v_call: TRBV28; j_call: TRBJ1-5; clone_size: .